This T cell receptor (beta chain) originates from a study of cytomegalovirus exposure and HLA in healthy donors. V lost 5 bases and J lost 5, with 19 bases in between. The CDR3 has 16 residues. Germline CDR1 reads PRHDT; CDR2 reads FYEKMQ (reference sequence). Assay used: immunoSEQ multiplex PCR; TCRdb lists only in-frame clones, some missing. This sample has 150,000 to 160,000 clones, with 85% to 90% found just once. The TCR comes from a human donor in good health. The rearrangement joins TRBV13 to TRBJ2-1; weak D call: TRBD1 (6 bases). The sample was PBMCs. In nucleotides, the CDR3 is TGTGCCAGCAGCCAGTACAGGGCGATGTGGGACAATGAGCAGTTCTTC. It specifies CASSQYRAMWDNEQFF.